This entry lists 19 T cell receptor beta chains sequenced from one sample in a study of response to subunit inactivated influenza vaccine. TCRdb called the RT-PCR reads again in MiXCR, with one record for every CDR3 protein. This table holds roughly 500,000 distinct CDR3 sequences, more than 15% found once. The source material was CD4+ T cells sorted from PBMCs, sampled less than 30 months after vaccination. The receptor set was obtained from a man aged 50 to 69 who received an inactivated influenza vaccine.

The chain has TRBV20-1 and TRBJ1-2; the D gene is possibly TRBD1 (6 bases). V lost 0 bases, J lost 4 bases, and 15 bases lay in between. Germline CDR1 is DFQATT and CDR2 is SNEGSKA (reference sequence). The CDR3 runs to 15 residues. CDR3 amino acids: CSARDDYGGVYGYTF. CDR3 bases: TGCAGTGCTAGAGATGATTATGGGGGCGTCTATGGCTACACCTTC.

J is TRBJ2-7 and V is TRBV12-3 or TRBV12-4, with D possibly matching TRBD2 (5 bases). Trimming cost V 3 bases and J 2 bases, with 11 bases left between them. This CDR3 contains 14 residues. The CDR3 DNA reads TGTGCCAGCAGTTTGGAGGACGCCACCTACGAGCAGTACTTC. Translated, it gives CASSLEDATYEQYF.

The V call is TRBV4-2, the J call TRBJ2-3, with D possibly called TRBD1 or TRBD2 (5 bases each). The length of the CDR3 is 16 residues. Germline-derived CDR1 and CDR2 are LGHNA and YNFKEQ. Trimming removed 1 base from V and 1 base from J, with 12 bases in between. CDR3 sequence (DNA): TGTGCCAGCAGCCAAGCCAGGGCCGGGGGCACAGATACGCAGTATTTT. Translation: CASSQARAGGTDTQYF.

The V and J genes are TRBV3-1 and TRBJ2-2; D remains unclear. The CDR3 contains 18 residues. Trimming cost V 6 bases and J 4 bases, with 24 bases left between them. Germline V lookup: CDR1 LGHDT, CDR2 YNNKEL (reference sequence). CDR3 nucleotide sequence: TGTGCCAGCAGAAAAGGGTCAAGCTTACCTCTGGGCACCGGGGAGCTGTTTTTT. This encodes CASRKGSSLPLGTGELFF.

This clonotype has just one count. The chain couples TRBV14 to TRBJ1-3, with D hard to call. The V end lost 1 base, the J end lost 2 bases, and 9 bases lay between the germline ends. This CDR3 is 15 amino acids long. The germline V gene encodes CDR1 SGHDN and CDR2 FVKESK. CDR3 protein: CASSQGHLTGNTIYF. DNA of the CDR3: TGTGCCAGCAGCCAAGGGCACCTAACTGGAAACACCATATATTTT.

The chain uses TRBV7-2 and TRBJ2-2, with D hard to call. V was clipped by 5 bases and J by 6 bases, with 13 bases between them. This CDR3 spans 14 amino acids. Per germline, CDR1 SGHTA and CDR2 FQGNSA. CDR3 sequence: CASSRVRVAGELFF. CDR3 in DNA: TGTGCCAGCAGCCGGGTTCGGGTGGCCGGGGAGCTGTTTTTT. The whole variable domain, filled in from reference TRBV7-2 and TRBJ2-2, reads GAGVSQSPSNKVTEKGKDVELRCDPISGHTALYWYRQSLGQGLEFLIYFQGNSAPDKSGLPSDRFSAERTGGSVSTLTIQRTQQEDSAVYLCASSRVRVAGELFFGEGSRLTVL.

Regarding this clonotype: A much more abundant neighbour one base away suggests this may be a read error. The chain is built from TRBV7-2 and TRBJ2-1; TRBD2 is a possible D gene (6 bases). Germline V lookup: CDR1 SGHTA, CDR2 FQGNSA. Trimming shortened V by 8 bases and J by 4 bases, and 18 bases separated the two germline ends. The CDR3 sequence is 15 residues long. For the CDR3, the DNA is TGTGCCAGCCGCTCTTCAGGAGGGACGTACAATGAGCAGTTCTTC. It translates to CASRSSGGTYNEQFF.

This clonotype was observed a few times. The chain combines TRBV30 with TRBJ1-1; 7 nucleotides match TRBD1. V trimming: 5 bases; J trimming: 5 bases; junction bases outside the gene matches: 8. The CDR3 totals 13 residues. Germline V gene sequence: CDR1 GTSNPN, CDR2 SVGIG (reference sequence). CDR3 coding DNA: TGTGCCTGGGAGGGGGCGCGTTTTACTGAAGCTTTCTTT. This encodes CAWEGARFTEAFF.

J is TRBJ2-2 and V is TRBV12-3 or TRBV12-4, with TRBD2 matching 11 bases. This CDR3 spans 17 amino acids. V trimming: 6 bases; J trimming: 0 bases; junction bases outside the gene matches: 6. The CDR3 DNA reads TGTGCCAGCAGACCACTAGCGGGGGCACCGAACACCGGGGAGCTGTTTTTT. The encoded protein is CASRPLAGAPNTGELFF.

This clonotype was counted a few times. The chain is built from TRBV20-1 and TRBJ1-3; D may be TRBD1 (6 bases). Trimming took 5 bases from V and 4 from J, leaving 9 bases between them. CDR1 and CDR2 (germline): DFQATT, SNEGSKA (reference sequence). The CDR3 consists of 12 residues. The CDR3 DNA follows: TGCAGTGCTCGACAGGTCGGAAACACCATATATTTT. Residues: CSARQVGNTIYF.

CDR3 DNA: TGCAGTGCTAGAAGGGACGGCCGATGGAACACCGGGGAGCTGTTTTTT. Residues: CSARRDGRWNTGELFF. This rearrangement joins TRBV20-1 to TRBJ2-2; D may correspond to TRBD1 or TRBD2 (5 bases each). The CDR3 length is 16 residues. CDR1 is DFQATT, CDR2 SNEGSKA, per germline (reference sequence). V shed 2 bases and J shed 1 base, with 14 bases lying between them.

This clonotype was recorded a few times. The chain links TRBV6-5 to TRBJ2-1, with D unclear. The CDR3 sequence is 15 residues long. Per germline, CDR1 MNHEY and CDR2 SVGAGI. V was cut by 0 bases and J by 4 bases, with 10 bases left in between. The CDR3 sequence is CASSYSIPPYNEQFF. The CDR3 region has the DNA TGTGCCAGCAGTTACTCGATTCCCCCGTACAATGAGCAGTTCTTC.

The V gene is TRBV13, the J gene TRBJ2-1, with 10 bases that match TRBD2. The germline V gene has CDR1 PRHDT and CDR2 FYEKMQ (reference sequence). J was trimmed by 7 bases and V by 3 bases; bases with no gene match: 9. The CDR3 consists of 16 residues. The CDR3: CASSFLLAGERNEQFF. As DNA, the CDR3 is TGTGCCAGCAGCTTCCTCCTAGCGGGAGAGAGAAATGAGCAGTTCTTC.

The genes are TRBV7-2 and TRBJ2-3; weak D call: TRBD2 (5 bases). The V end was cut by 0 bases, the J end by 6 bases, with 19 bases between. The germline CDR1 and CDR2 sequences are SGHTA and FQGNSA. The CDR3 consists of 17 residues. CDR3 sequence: CASSLAVEAEFMDTQYF. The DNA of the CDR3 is TGTGCCAGCAGCTTAGCGGTCGAAGCGGAGTTCATGGATACGCAGTATTTT.

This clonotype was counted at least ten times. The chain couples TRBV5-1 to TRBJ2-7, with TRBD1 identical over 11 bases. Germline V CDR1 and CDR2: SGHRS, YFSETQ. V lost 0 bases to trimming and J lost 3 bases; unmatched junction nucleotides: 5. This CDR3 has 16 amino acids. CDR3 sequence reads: CASSLVSGTGGYEQYF. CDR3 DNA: TGCGCCAGCAGCTTGGTGAGCGGGACAGGGGGCTACGAGCAGTACTTC.

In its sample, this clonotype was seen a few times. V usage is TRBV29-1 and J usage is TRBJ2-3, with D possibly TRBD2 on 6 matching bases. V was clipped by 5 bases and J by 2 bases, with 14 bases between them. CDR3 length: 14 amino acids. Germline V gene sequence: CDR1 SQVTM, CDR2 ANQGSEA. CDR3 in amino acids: CSVFPREFTDTQYF. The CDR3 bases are TGCAGCGTTTTCCCGCGGGAATTCACAGATACGCAGTATTTT.

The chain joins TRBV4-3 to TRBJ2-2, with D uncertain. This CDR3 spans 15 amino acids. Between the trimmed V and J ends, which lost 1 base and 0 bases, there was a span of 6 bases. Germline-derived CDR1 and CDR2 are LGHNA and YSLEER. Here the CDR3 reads CASSQGNSNTGELFF. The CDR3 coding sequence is TGCGCCAGCAGCCAAGGGAATTCGAACACCGGGGAGCTGTTTTTT.

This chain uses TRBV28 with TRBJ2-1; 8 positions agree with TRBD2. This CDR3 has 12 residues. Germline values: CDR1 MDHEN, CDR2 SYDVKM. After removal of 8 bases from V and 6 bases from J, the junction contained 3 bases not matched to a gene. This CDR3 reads CASARGGNEQFF. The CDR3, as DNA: TGTGCCAGCGCTCGGGGGGGCAATGAGCAGTTCTTC. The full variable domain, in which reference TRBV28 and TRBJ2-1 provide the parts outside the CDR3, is DVKVTQSSRYLVKRTGEKVFLECVQDMDHENMFWYRQDPGLGLRLIYFSYDVKMKEKGDIPEGYSVSREKKERFSLILESASTNQTSMYLCASARGGNEQFFGPGTRLTVL.

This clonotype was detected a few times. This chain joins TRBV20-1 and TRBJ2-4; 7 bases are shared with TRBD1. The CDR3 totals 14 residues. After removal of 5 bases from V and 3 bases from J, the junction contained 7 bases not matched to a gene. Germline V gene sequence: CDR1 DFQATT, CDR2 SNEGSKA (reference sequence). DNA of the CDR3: TGCAGTGCTTCTACAGGGGATGGCAAAAACATTCAGTACTTC. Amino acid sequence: CSASTGDGKNIQYF.